This record covers a single TCR beta chain. The sample belongs to a study of control samples from healthy donors and cancer patients. The CDR3 contains 14 residues. The V gene's germline CDR1 is MNHEY and CDR2 SVGAGI. Trimming pared 6 bases from V and 2 bases from J, leaving 13 bases between. Libraries were prepared by immunoSEQ multiplex PCR; TCRdb keeps only in-frame clonotypes and omits some of them. This table has about 40,000 clones, roughly 92% appearing once. The sequence was collected from a woman between 50 and 59 years old in good health. Sequencing was carried out using blood. The chain recombines TRBV6-5 with TRBJ1-2; D remains ambiguous. CDR3 sequence (DNA): TGTGCCAGCAGAGAGCCATATCGGAACTATGGCTACACCTTC. Protein sequence: CASREPYRNYGYTF.